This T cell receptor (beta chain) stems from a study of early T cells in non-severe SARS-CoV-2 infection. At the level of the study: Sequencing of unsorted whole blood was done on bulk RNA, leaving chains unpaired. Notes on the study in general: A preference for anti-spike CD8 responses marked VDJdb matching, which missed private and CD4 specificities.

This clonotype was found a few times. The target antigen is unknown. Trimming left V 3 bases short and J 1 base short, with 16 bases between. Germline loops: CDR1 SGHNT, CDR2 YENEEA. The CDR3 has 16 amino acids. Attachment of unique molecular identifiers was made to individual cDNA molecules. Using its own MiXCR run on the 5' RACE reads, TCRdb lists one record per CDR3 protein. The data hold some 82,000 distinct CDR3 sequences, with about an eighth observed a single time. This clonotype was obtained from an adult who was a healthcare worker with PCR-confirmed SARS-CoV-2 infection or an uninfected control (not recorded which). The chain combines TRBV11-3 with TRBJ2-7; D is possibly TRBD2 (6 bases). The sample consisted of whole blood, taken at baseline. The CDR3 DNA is TGTGCCAGCAGCTTTCTCGGCGGGGACCTTTCCTACGAGCAGTACTTC. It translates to CASSFLGGDLSYEQYF.